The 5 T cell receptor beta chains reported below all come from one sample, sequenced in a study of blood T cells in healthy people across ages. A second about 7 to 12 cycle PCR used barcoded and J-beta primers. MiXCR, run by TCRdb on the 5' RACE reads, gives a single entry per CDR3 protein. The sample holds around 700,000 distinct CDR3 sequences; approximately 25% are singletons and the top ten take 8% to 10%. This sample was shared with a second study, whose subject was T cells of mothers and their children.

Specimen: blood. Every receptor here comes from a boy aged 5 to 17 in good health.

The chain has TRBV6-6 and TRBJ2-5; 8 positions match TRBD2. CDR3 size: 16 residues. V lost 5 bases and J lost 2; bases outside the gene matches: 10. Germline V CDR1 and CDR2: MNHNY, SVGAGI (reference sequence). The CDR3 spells CASSPGGRRPQETQYF. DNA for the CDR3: TGTGCCAGCAGTCCGGGAGGGCGCCGCCCGCAAGAGACCCAGTACTTC.

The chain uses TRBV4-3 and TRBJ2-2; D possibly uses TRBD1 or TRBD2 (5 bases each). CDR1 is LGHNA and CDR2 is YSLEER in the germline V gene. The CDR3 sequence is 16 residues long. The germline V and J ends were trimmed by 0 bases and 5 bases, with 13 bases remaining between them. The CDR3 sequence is CASSQDLGTTTGELFF. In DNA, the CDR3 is TGCGCCAGCAGCCAAGATTTAGGGACGACTACCGGGGAGCTGTTTTTT.

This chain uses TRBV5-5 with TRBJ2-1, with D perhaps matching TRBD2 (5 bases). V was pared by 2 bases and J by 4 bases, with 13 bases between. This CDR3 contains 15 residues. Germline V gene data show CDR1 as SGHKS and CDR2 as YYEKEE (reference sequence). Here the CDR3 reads CASSFEGEPYNEQFF. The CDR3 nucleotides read TGTGCCAGCAGCTTTGAGGGAGAACCGTACAATGAGCAGTTCTTC.

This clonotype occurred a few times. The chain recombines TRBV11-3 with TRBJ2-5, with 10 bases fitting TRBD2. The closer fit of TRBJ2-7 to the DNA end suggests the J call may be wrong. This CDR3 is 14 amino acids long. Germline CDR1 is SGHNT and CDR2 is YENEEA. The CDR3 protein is CASSPLAGTYEQYF. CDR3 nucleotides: TGTGCCAGCAGCCCACTAGCGGGAACCTACGAGCAGTACTTC.

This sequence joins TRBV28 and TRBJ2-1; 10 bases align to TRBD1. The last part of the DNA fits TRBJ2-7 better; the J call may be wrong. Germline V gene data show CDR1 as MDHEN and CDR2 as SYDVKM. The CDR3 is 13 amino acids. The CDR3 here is CASRTGGFEEQYF. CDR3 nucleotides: TGTGCCAGCAGGACAGGGGGCTTCGAGGAGCAGTACTTC.